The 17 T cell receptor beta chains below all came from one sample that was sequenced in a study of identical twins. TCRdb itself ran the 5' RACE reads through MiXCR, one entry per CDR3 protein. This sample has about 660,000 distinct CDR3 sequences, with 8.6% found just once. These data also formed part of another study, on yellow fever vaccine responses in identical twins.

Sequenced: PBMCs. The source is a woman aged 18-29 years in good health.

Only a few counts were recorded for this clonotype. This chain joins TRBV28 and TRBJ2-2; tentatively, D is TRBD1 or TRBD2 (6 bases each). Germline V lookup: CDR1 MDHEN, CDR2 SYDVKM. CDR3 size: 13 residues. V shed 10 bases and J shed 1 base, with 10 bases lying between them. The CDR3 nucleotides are TGTGCCATTGAGGGGGGGAACACCGGGGAGCTGTTTTTT. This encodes CAIEGGNTGELFF.

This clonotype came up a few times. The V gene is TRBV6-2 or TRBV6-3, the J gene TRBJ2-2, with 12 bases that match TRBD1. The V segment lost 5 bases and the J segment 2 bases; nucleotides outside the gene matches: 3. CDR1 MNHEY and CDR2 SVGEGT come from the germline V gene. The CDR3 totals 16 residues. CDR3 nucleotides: TGTGCCAGCAGTCGAGGGACAGGGGGCAACACCGGGGAGCTGTTTTTT. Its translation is CASSRGTGGNTGELFF.

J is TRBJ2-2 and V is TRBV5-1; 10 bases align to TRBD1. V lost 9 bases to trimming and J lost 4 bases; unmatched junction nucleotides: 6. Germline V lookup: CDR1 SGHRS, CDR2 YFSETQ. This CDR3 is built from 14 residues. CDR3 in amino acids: CATPGTGATGELFF. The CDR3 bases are TGCGCCACCCCCGGGACAGGGGCCACCGGGGAGCTGTTTTTT.

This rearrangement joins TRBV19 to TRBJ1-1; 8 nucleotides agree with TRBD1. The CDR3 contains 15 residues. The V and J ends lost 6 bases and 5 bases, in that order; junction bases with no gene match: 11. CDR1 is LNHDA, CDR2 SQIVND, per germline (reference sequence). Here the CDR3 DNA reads TGTGCCAGTAGAACAGGACAGGGCGTCCGGACTGAAGCTTTCTTT. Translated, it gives CASRTGQGVRTEAFF.

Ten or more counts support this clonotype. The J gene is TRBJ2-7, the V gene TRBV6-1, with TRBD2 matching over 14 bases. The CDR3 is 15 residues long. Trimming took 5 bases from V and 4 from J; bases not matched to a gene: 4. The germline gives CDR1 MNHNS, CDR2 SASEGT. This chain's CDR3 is CASSRGTSGRYEQYF. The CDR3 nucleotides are TGTGCCAGCAGTCGCGGGACTAGCGGGAGATACGAGCAGTACTTC.

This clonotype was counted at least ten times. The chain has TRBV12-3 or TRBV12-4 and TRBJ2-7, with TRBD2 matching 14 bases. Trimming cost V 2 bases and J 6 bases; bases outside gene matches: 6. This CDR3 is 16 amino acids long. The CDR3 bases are TGTGCCAGCAGTTTACCGGGACTAGCGGGAGAAGGCGAGCAGTACTTC. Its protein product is CASSLPGLAGEGEQYF.

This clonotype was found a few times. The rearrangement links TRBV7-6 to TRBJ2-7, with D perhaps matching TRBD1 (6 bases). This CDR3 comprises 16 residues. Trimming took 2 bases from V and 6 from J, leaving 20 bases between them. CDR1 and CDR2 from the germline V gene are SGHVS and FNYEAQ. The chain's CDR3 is CASSLFSRTAPGEQYF. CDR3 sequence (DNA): TGTGCCAGCAGCTTATTCTCTCGGACAGCTCCGGGCGAGCAGTACTTC.

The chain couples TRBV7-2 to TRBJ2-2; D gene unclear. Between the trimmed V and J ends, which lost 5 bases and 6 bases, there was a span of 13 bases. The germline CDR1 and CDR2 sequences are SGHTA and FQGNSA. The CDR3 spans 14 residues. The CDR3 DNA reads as TGTGCCAGCAGCGGGGTGGTGGTCTCCGGGGAGCTGTTTTTT. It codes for CASSGVVVSGELFF.

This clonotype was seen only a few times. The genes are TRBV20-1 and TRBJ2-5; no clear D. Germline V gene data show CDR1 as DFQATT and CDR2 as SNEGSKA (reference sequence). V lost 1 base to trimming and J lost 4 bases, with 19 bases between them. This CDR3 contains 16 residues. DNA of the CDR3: TGCAGTGCTAGAGTAGGGTGGAGAACCGTACGAGAGACCCAGTACTTC. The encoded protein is CSARVGWRTVRETQYF.

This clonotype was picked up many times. Written as DNA, the CDR3 is TGTGCCAGCAGCTTAGGGCTAAAGTCCTACGAGCAGTACTTC. It translates to CASSLGLKSYEQYF. This chain uses TRBV7-9 with TRBJ2-7; D not certain. The CDR3 extends over 14 amino acids. Between the trimmed V and J ends, which lost 1 base and 1 base, there was a span of 8 bases. Germline V gene lookup returns CDR1 SEHNR and CDR2 FQNEAQ (reference sequence).

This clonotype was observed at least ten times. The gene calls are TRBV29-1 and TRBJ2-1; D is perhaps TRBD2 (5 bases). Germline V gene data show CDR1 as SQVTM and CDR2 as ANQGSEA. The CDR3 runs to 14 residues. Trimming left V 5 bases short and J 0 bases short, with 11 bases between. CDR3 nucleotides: TGCAGCGTTATTCCTAGCCTCTCCTACAATGAGCAGTTCTTC. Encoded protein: CSVIPSLSYNEQFF.

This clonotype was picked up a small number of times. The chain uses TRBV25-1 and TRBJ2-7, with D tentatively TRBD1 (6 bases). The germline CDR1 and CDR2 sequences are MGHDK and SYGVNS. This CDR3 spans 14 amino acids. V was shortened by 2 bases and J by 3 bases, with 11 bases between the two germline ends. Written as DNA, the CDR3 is TGTGCCAGCAGTGAAACCAGGGGCGGCTACGAGCAGTACTTC. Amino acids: CASSETRGGYEQYF.

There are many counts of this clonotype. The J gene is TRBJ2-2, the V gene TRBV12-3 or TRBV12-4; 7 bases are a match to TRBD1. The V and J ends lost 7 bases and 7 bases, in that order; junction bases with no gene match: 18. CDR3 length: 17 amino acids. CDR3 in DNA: TGTGCCAGCAAGCGGCTCAGGGGGAACAGACCAGACGGGGAGCTGTTTTTT. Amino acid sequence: CASKRLRGNRPDGELFF.

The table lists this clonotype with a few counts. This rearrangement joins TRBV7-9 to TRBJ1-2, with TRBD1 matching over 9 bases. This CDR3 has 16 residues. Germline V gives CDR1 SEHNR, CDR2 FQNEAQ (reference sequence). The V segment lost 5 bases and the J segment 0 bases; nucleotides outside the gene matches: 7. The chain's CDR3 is CASSRDRASANYGYTF. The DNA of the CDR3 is TGTGCCAGCAGCAGGGACAGGGCTTCTGCTAACTATGGCTACACCTTC.

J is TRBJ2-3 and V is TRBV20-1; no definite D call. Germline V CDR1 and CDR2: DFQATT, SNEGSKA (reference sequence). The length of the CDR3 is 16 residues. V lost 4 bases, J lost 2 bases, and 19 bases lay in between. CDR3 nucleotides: TGCAGTGCTACAGAGTATCACAATACAGACACAGATACGCAGTATTTT. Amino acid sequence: CSATEYHNTDTDTQYF.

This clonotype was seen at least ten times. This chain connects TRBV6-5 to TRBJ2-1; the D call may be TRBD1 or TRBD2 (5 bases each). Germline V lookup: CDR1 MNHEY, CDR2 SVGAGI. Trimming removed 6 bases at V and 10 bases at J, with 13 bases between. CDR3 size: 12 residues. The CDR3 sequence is CASSRQGDEQFF. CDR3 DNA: TGTGCCAGCAGCAGACAAGGGGACGAGCAGTTCTTC.

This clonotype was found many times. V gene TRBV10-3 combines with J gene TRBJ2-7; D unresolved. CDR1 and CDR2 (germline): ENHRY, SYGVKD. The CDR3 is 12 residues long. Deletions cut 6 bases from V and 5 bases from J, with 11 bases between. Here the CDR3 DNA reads TGTGCCATCAGCCGGGCCGCCGACGAGCAGTACTTC. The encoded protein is CAISRAADEQYF.